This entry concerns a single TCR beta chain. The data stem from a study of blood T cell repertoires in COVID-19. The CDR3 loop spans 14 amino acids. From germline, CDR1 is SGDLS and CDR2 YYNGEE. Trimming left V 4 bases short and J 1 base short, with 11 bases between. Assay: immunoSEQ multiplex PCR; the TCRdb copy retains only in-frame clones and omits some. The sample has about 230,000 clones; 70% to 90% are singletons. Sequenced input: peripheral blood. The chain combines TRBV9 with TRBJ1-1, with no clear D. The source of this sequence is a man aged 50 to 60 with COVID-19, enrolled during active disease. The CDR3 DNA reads TGTGCCAGCAGCCTACGACCGGGGAACACTGAAGCTTTCTTT. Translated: CASSLRPGNTEAFF. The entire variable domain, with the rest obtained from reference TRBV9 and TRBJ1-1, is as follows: DSGVTQTPKHLITATGQRVTLRCSPRSGDLSVYWYQQSLDQGLQFLIQYYNGEERAKGNILERFSAQQFPDLHSELNLSSLELGDSALYFCASSLRPGNTEAFFGQGTRLTVV.